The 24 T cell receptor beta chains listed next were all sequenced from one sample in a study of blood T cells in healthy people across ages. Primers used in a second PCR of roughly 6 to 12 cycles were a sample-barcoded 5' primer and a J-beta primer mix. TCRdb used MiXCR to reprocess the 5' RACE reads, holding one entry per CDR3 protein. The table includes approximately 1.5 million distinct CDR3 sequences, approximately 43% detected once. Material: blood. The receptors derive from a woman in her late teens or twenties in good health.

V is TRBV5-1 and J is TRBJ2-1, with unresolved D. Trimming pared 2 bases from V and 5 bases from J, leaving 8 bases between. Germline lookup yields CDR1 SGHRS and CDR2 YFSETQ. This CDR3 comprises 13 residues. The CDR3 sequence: CASSFSPNNEQFF. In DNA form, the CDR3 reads TGCGCCAGCAGCTTCTCCCCCAACAATGAGCAGTTCTTC.

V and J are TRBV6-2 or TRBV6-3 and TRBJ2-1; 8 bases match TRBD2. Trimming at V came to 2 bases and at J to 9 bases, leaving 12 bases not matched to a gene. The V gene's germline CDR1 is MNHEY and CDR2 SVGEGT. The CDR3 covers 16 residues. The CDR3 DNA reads TGTGCCAGCAGTTACGCTGGACTAGCCCGCTCTAGTGAGCAGTTCTTC. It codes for CASSYAGLARSSEQFF.

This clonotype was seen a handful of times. CDR3 region: CASSAIRASYNEQFF. The CDR3 DNA reads as TGTGCCAGCAGTGCCATCAGGGCCTCCTACAATGAGCAGTTCTTC. The J gene is TRBJ2-1, the V gene TRBV25-1; the D gene is possibly TRBD1 (5 bases). V shed 4 bases and J shed 0 bases, with 10 bases lying between them. Germline-derived CDR1 and CDR2 are MGHDK and SYGVNS. This CDR3 spans 15 amino acids. Complete variable domain (other parts from reference TRBV25-1 and TRBJ2-1): EADIYQTPRYLVIGTGKKITLECSQTMGHDKMYWYQQDPGMELHLIHYSYGVNSTEKGDLSSESTVSRIRTEHFPLTLESARPSHTSQYLCASSAIRASYNEQFFGPGTRLTVL.

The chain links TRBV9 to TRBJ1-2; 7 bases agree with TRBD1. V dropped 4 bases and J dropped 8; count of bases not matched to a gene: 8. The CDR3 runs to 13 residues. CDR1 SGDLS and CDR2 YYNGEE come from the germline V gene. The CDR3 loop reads CASSSTGEWGYTF. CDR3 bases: TGTGCCAGCAGCTCCACAGGGGAGTGGGGCTACACCTTC.

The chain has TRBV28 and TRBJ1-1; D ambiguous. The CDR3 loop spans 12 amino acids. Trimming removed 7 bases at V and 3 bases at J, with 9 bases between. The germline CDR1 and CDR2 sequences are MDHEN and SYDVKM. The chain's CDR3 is CASTPGDTEAFF. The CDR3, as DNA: TGTGCCAGCACCCCCGGGGACACTGAAGCTTTCTTT.

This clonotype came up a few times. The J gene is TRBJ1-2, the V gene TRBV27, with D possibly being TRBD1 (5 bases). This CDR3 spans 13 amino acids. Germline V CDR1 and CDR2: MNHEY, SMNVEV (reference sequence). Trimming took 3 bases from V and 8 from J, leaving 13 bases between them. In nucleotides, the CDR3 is TGTGCCAGCAGTTTCGTACAGTGGGGCGGCTACACCTTC. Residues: CASSFVQWGGYTF.

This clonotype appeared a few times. CDR3 bases: TGTGCCATCAGTGAGTCGTCAGGTAGCAACCGAGGCTACACCTTC. Encoded protein: CAISESSGSNRGYTF. The V and J genes are TRBV10-3 and TRBJ1-2; D gene uncertain. Germline values: CDR1 ENHRY, CDR2 SYGVKD. Between the trimmed V and J ends, which lost 0 bases and 8 bases, there was a span of 16 bases. This CDR3 has 15 residues.

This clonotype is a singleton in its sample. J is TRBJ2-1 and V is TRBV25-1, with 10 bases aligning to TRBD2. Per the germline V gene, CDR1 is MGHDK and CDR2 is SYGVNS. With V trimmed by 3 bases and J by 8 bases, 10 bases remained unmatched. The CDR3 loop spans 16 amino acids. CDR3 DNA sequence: TGTGCCAGCAGTGAGGGGCCCAGCGGGGGGGCGGATGAGCAGTTCTTC. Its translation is CASSEGPSGGADEQFF.

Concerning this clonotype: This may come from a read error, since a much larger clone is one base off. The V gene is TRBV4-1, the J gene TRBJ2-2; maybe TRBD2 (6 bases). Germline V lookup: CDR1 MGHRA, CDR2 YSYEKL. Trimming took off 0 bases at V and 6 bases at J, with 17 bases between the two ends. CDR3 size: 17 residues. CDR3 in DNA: TGCGCCAGCAGCCAAGAATGGGGGGTAGTTGGATCCGGGGAGCTGTTTTTT. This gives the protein CASSQEWGVVGSGELFF.

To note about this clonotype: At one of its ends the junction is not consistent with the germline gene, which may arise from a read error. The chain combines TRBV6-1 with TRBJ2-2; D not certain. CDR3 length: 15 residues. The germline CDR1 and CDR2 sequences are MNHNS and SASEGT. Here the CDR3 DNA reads TGTGCCATCAGTGTCGGATTCGCGAACACCGGGGAGCTGTTTTTT. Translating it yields CAISVGFANTGELFF.

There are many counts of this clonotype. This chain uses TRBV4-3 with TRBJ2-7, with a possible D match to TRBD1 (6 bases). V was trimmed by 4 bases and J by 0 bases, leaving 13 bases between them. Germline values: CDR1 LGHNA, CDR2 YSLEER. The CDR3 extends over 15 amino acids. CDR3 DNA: TGCGCCAGCAGCCTGAGCCAGGGGAACTCCTACGAGCAGTACTTC. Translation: CASSLSQGNSYEQYF.

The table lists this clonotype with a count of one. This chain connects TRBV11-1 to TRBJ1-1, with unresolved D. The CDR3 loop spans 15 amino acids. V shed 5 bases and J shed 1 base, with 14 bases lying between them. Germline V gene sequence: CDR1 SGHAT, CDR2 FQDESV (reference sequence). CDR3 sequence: CASSARTQTNTEAFF. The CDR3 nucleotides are TGTGCCAGCAGCGCCAGGACGCAAACGAACACTGAAGCTTTCTTT.

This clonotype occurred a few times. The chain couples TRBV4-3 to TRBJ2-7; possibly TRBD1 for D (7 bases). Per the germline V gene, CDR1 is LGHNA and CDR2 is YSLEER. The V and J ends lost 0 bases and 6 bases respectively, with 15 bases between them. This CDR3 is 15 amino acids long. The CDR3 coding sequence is TGCGCCAGCAGCCAAGAAGGGGCAGGGGGGAGCGAGCAGTACTTC. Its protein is CASSQEGAGGSEQYF.

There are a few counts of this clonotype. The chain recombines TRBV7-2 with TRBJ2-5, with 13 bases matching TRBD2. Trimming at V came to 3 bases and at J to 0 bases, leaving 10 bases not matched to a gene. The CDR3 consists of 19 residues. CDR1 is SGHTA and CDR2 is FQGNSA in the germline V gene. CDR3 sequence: CASSLSGTSGMGYQETQYF. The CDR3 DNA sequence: TGTGCCAGCAGCTTGTCCGGGACTAGCGGGATGGGGTACCAAGAGACCCAGTACTTC. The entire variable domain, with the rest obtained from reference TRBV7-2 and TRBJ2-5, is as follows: GAGVSQSPSNKVTEKGKDVELRCDPISGHTALYWYRQSLGQGLEFLIYFQGNSAPDKSGLPSDRFSAERTGGSVSTLTIQRTQQEDSAVYLCASSLSGTSGMGYQETQYFGPGTRLLVL.

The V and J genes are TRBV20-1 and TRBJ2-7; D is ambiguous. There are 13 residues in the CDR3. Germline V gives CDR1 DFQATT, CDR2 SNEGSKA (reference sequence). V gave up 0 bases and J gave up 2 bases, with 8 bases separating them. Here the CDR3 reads CSAREGGAYEQYF. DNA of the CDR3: TGCAGTGCTAGAGAAGGTGGGGCCTACGAGCAGTACTTC.

The CDR3 is CIATKSSGMGDYGYTF. CDR3 nucleotide sequence: TGCATTGCAACAAAGTCTTCGGGCATGGGCGACTATGGCTACACCTTC. The chain combines TRBV20-1 with TRBJ1-2; D uncertain. The CDR3 sequence is 16 residues long. Germline CDR1 DFQATT, CDR2 SNEGSKA (reference sequence).

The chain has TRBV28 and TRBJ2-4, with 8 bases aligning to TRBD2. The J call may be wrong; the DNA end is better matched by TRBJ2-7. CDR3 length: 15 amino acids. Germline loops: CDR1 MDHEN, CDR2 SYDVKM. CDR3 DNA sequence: TGTGCCAGCACCCCTACTGGCGGGGGGATCTACGAGCAGTACTTC. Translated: CASTPTGGGIYEQYF.

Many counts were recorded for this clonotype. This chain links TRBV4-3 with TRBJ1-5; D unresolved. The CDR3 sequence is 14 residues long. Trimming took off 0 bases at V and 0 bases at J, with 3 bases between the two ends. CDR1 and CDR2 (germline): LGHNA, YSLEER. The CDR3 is CASSQDYSNQPQHF. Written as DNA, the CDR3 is TGCGCCAGCAGCCAAGACTATAGCAATCAGCCCCAGCATTTT.

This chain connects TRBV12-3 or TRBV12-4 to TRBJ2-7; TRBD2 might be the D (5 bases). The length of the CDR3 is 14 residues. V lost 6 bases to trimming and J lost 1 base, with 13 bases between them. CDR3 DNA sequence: TGTGCCAGCAGCTTTGAGGGCCGGTCCTACGAGCAGTACTTC. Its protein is CASSFEGRSYEQYF.

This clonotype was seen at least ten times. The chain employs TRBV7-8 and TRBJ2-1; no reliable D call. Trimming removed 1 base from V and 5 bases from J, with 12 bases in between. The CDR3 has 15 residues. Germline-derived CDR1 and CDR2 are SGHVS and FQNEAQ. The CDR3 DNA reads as TGTGCCAGCAGCTTAGGGACCTCGTTTCACAATGAGCAGTTCTTC. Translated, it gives CASSLGTSFHNEQFF. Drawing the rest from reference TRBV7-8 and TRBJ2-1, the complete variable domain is GAGVSQSPRYKVAKRGQDVALRCDPISGHVSLFWYQQALGQGPEFLTYFQNEAQLDKSGLPSDRFFAERPEGSVSTLKIQRTQQEDSAVYLCASSLGTSFHNEQFFGPGTRLTVL.

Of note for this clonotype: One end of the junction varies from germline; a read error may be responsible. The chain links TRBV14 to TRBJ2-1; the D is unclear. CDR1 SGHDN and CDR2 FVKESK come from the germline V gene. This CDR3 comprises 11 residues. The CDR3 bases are TGTGCCGGCAGCCTCTCTTATGAGCAGTTCTTC. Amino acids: CAGSLSYEQFF.

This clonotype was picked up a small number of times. CDR3: CSAKTEYTEAFF. CDR3 in DNA: TGCAGCGCCAAGACTGAGTACACTGAAGCTTTCTTT. The chain joins TRBV29-1 to TRBJ1-1; D ambiguous. With 7 bases removed from V and 3 bases from J, the gap between germline ends came to 12 bases. Germline CDR1 and CDR2: SQVTM and ANQGSEA. The CDR3 totals 12 residues.

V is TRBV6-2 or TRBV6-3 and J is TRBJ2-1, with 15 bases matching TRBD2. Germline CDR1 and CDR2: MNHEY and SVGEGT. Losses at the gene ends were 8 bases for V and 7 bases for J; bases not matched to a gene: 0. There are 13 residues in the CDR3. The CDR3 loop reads CASGTSGRNEQFF. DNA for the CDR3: TGTGCCAGCGGGACTAGCGGGAGGAATGAGCAGTTCTTC.

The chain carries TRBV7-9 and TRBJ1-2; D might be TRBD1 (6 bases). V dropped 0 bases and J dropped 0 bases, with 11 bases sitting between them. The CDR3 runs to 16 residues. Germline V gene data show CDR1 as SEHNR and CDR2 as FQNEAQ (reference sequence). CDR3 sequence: CASSLAGAEANYGYTF. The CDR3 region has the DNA TGTGCCAGCAGCTTAGCGGGGGCAGAAGCTAACTATGGCTACACCTTC.